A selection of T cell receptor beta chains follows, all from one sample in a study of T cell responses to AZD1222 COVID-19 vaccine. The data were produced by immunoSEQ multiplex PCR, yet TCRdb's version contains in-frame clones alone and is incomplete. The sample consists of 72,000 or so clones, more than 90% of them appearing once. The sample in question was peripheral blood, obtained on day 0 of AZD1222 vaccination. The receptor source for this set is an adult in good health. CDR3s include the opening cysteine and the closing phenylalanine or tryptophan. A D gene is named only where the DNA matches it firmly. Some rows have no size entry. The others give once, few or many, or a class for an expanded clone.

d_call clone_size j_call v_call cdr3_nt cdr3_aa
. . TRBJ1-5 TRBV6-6 TGTGCCAGCAGTTCGGAGAGGGGCGGGTTGCAGCCCCAGCATTTT CASSSERGGLQPQHF
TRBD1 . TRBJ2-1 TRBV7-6 TGTGCCAGCAGCTCCTATCGGGGGACAGGGGTGTACAATGAGCAGTTCTTC CASSSYRGTGVYNEQFF
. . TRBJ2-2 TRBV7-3 TGTGCCAGCAGCTTAATTAGATACACCGGGGAGCTGTTTTTT CASSLIRYTGELFF
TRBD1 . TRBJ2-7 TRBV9 TGTGCCAGCAGCCCCAGTCCGACAGGGGATCGGCCTGCGCAGTACTTC CASSPSPTGDRPAQYF
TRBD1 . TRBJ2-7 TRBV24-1 TGTGCCACCAGTGTCGGGACAGGGGCCGAGCAGTACTTC CATSVGTGAEQYF
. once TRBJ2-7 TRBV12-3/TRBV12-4 TGTGCCAGCAGCTTTCCGGGCGAGGGTGAGCAGTACTTC CASSFPGEGEQYF
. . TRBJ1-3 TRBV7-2 TGTGCCAGCAGCCATAGAACCTCTGGAAACACCATATATTTT CASSHRTSGNTIYF
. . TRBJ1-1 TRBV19 TGTGCCAGTACCCCTCGTCGGGGCGAGGACACTGAAGCTTTCTTT CASTPRRGEDTEAFF
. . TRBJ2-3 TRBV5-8 TGTGCCAGCAGCGCTCAGGCCCGAACGCAGTATTTT CASSAQARTQYF
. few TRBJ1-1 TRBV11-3 TGTGCCAGCAGCTTAGTAAAGGGGTGGGCCCCCCTCGAGAACACTGAAGCTTTCTTT CASSLVKGWAPLENTEAFF
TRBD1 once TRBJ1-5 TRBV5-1 TGCGCCAGCAGCTTGGCCGGGACAGGGGGCCGGCAAGCTCAGCCCCAGCATTTT CASSLAGTGGRQAQPQHF
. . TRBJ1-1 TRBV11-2 TGTGCCAGCAGCTTAGAATTGCGGAACACTGAAGCTTTCTTT CASSLELRNTEAFF
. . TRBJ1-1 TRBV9 TGTGCCAGCAGCTCCAGTACAGAAGCTTTCTTT CASSSSTEAFF
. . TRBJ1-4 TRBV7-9 TGTGCCAGCAGCTTCTCGGGACCTGAAAAACTGTTTTTT CASSFSGPEKLFF
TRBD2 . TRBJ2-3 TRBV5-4 TGTGCCAGCAGACCGGGACTAGCGGAAGATACGCAGTATTTT CASRPGLAEDTQYF
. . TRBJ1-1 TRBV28 TGTGCCAGCAGTTTCCCGGGACAAGACCGTGAAGCTTTCTTT CASSFPGQDREAFF
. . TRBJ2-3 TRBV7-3 TGTGCCAGCAGCTTAATGGGGCGGGGCACAGATACGCAGTATTTT CASSLMGRGTDTQYF
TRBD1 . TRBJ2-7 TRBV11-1 TGTGCCAGCAGCTTAACAGGGGTGGGTTACGAGCAGTACTTC CASSLTGVGYEQYF
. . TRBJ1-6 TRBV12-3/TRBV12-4 TGTGCCAGCGGCTCTGATTTCGAAGACCTCCACTTT CASGSDFEDLHF
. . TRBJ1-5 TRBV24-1 TGTGCCACCAGTGATAAAGCTCACAGGTTTGATCAGCCCCAGCATTTT CATSDKAHRFDQPQHF
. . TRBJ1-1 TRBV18 TGTGCCAGCTCACCACCGTACGGGGGGCACACTGAAGCTTTCTTT CASSPPYGGHTEAFF
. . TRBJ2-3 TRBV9 TGTGCCAGCAGCGTAGTCGTGGGTTCAGATACGCAGTATTTT CASSVVVGSDTQYF
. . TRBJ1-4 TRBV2 TGTGCCAGCACCGACCGCAGAGCAACTAATGAAAAACTGTTTTTT CASTDRRATNEKLFF
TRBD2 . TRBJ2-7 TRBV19 TGTGCCAGTACCGTCGGGACTAGCGGAAGCCCCTACGAGCAGTACTTC CASTVGTSGSPYEQYF
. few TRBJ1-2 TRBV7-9 TGTGCCAGCCTCTGGGGGAACTATGGCTACACCTTC CASLWGNYGYTF
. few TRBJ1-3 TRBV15 TGTGCCACCAGCAGAGTTTCTGGTTCTGGAAACACCATATATTTT CATSRVSGSGNTIYF
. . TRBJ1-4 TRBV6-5 TGTGCCAGCAGTTACTTGTCGGCGATTGCGGCGGTGGAACTGTTTTTT CASSYLSAIAAVELFF
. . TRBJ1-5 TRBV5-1 TGCGCCAGCCGGGACAACGACAATCAGCCCCAGCATTTT CASRDNDNQPQHF
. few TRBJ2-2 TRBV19 TGTGCCAGTAGTATCCTGAACACACGGATCAACACCGGGGAGCTGTTTTTT CASSILNTRINTGELFF
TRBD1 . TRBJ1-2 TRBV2 TGTGCCAGCAGTGAAAACAGGGGAGGCGATGGCTACACCTTC CASSENRGGDGYTF
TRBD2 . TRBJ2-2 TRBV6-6 TGTGCCGTCCGGGGGGGCGGGACCTGGACCGGGGAGCTGTTTTTT CAVRGGGTWTGELFF
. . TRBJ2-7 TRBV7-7 TGTGCCAGCAGCTTGAGCGAGCTTTCCCACGAGCAGTACTTC CASSLSELSHEQYF
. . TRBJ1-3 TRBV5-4 TGTGCCAGCAGCTTTGATGTCCCCGGACAGGGAAACACCATATATTTT CASSFDVPGQGNTIYF
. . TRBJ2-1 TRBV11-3 TGTGCCAGCAGCTTAGAAAAGGGTATGGGGGCTAGTCGCTACAATGAGCAGTTCTTC CASSLEKGMGASRYNEQFF
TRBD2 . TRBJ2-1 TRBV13 TGTGCCAGCAGCTCCCGAGGAGCGGGGGGGGCCTACAATGAGCAGTTCTTC CASSSRGAGGAYNEQFF
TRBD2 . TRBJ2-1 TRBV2 TGTGCCAGCAGTGCCGGGACTAGCGGGAGGGCCCGGTCTATGTATGAGCAGTTCTTC CASSAGTSGRARSMYEQFF
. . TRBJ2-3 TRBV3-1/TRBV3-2 TGTGCCAGCAGCCAGGCAGGGGCCGATACGCAGTATTTT CASSQAGADTQYF
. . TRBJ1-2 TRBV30 TGTGCCTGGAGTGTACCGGGGTACCTAACAGGGTATGGCTACACCTTC CAWSVPGYLTGYGYTF
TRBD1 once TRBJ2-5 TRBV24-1 TGTGCCACCAGTGATCCCGACAGGGAAGAGACCCAGTACTTC CATSDPDREETQYF
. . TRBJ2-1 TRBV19 TGTGCCAGTACGTTTACTTCCTACAATGAGCAGTTCTTC CASTFTSYNEQFF
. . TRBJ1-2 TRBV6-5 TGTGCCAGCAGTAGGTCAATAACCAACTATGGCTACACCTTC CASSRSITNYGYTF
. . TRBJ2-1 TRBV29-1 TGCAGCGTGCCACACAGAGGGGACAATGAGCAGTTCTTC CSVPHRGDNEQFF
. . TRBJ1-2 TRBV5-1 TGCGCCAGCAGCTCGGGACACGATGGCTACACCTTC CASSSGHDGYTF
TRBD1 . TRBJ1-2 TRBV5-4 TGTGCCAGCAGCTTGGTGGACAGGGAGGGCTACACCTTC CASSLVDREGYTF
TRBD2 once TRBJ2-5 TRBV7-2 TGTGCCAGCAGCTTAGTGGCTAGCGGGAGACGGCGCCTCCAAGAGACCCAGTACTTC CASSLVASGRRRLQETQYF
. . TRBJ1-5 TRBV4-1 TGCGCCAGCAGCCAAGGAAGGGTGGGGCCCCAGCATTTT CASSQGRVGPQHF
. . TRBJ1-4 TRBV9 TGTGCCAGCAGCGTAGATACAGGAAATGAAAAACTGTTTTTT CASSVDTGNEKLFF
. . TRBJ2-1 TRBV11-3 TGTGCCAGCAGCTCCGGTTCCCCGACAGGTAGTGAGCAGTTCTTC CASSSGSPTGSEQFF
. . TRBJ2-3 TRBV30 TGTGCCTGGAGTTTTAACCTGGTAGGGGCAGATACGCAGTATTTT CAWSFNLVGADTQYF
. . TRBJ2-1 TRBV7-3 TGTGCCAGCAGCTCAGGACTGTCTCAGGGTGAGCAGTTCTTC CASSSGLSQGEQFF
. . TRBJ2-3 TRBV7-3 TGTGCCAGCAGCTTAACAGCGGGCAACACAGATACGCAGTATTTT CASSLTAGNTDTQYF
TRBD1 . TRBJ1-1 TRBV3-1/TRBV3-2 TGTGCCAGCAGCCAAGGGTTACAGGGGGAAGCTTTCTTT CASSQGLQGEAFF
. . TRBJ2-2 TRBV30 TGTGCCTGGAGTCGCCGCACAGGGCACTGGGCCGGGGAGCTGTTTTTT CAWSRRTGHWAGELFF
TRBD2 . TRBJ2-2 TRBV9 TGTGCCAGCAGCGTCACGGTTTCTAGCGGGAGGGGTGTCACCGGGGAGCTGTTTTTT CASSVTVSSGRGVTGELFF